Presented here are 2 T cell receptor beta chains from one specimen sequenced in a study of cytomegalovirus exposure and HLA in healthy donors. The PCR used 60 Vbeta and 13 Jbeta primers. The protocol was immunoSEQ multiplex PCR, while the TCRdb copy is restricted to in-frame clones and leaves out a portion. The top ten hold 0.24% of the sample, which has about 250,000 clones, around 83% seen once. The source material was PBMCs. Receptors originate from a girl between 2 and 10 years old in good health and CMV-seronegative.

The rearrangement uses TRBV5-4 and TRBJ2-4; TRBD2 matches at 14 bases. CDR1 is SGHNT and CDR2 is YYREEE in the germline V gene (reference sequence). This CDR3 contains 17 residues. V trimming: 5 bases; J trimming: 0 bases; junction bases outside the gene matches: 4. The CDR3 here is CASSQGLAGGAKNIQYF. In DNA form, the CDR3 reads TGTGCCAGCAGTCAAGGACTAGCGGGGGGAGCCAAAAACATTCAGTACTTC.

This rearrangement joins TRBV5-1 to TRBJ1-6, with D perhaps matching TRBD1 (5 bases). Germline V gives CDR1 SGHRS, CDR2 YFSETQ. The CDR3 extends over 16 amino acids. The V and J ends lost 0 bases and 5 bases respectively, with 12 bases between them. The CDR3: CASSLDGGLHNSPLHF. The CDR3, as DNA: TGCGCCAGCAGCTTGGATGGGGGACTCCATAATTCACCCCTCCACTTT.